This TCR beta chain is from a study of brain T cells in children with intractable seizures. Whole-study results and caveats: Pre-surgery blood may have been undersampled, hiding some clones.

TCRdb's copy holds only in-frame clones and misses some; the assay was immunoSEQ multiplex PCR. The sample includes 110,000 or so clones, roughly 92% of them seen just once. Surgery cases with the highest brain T cell transcript signatures were chosen for sequencing. At least one anti-epileptic drug was given before surgery. As to this clone: What it binds is not known.

The sample consisted of peripheral blood, taken at surgery. The receptor was isolated from a boy under three years old with hemimegalencephaly and intractable seizures.

The CDR3 bases are TGTGCCAGCTTAACCGGGACCGTTCTCAACTATGGCTACACCTTC. Translation gives CASLTGTVLNYGYTF. The chain couples TRBV6-5 to TRBJ1-2; the D gene is possibly TRBD1 (5 bases). The CDR3 has 15 residues. The V gene's germline CDR1 is MNHEY and CDR2 SVGAGI. Trimming removed 8 bases at V and 2 bases at J, with 18 bases between.